The 11 T cell receptor beta chains reported below all come from one sample, sequenced in a study of molecular identifiers for immune sequencing clone quantification. TCRdb reprocessed the PCR reads via MiXCR and lists one record per CDR3 protein. The sample yields under 800,000 distinct CDR3 sequences, approximately 24% seen once. Sequenced material: naive CD8+ T cells from blood, with Jurkat cell RNA spiked in. Stated subset: FACS-sorted CD8+CD4-CCR7+CD45RA+ naive T cells. The receptor set was obtained from a human donor in good health. Some libraries in this study had Jurkat cell RNA spiked in.

As concerns this clonotype: This clone may be a read error of a much larger clone one base away. In this CDR3 the conserved last residue, phenylalanine or tryptophan, is missing, so a read error is likely. V is TRBV20-1 and J is TRBJ2-1; 8 bases match TRBD2. V was pared by 6 bases and J by 0 bases, with 13 bases of the junction left unmatched. The CDR3 has 17 residues. Germline CDR1 is DFQATT and CDR2 is SNEGSKA (reference sequence). This chain's CDR3 is CSAPQAPGTSSYNEQFS. The CDR3 coding sequence is TGCAGTGCCCCGCAGGCCCCCGGGACTAGCTCCTACAATGAGCAGTTCTCC.

Only a few counts were recorded for this clonotype. V usage is TRBV27 and J usage is TRBJ2-7; D is unclear. CDR1 and CDR2 from the germline V gene are MNHEY and SMNVEV (reference sequence). The V end was cut by 3 bases, the J end by 6 bases, with 9 bases between. The CDR3 totals 12 residues. The CDR3 reads CASSFGSGEQYF. The CDR3 nucleotides read TGTGCCAGCAGTTTCGGGTCGGGCGAGCAGTACTTC.

With respect to this clonotype: This may be a read error, as it is one base from a much larger clone. This chain links TRBV9 with TRBJ1-1, with D perhaps matching TRBD1 (5 bases). This CDR3 contains 16 residues. The V end was cut by 5 bases, the J end by 6 bases, with 23 bases between. Germline-derived CDR1 and CDR2 are SGDLS and YYNGEE. CDR3 nucleotide sequence: TGTGCCAGCAGTTACACAGGAACCTCCTCTGGCTCTGAAGCTTTCTTT. Its protein is CASSYTGTSSGSEAFF. Full variable domain (remainder filled in from reference TRBV9 and TRBJ1-1): DSGVTQTPKHLITATGQRVTLRCSPRSGDLSVYWYQQSLDQGLQFLIQYYNGEERAKGNILERFSAQQFPDLHSELNLSSLELGDSALYFCASSYTGTSSGSEAFFGQGTRLTVV.

In nucleotides, the CDR3 is TGCAGCGATTCCGGACAGGGGAGTGATACGCAGTATTTT. Translated, it gives CSDSGQGSDTQYF. This rearrangement joins TRBV29-1 to TRBJ2-3; TRBD1 aligns across 9 bases. This CDR3 is built from 13 residues. Germline assignment: CDR1 SQVTM and CDR2 ANQGSEA. V gave up 7 bases and J gave up 6 bases; unmatched junction bases: 8.

Ten or more counts support this clonotype. V is TRBV4-3 and J is TRBJ1-1, with D possibly TRBD1 on 6 matching bases. CDR1 LGHNA and CDR2 YSLEER come from the germline V gene. This CDR3 has 15 residues. V was trimmed by 5 bases and J by 3 bases, leaving 16 bases between them. Here the CDR3 reads CASSENRDEYTEAFF. The CDR3 region has the DNA TGCGCCAGCAGCGAAAACAGGGATGAGTACACTGAAGCTTTCTTT.

This clonotype appeared many times. This chain joins TRBV7-9 and TRBJ2-7, with TRBD1 identical over 9 bases. J lost 2 bases, V lost 5 bases, and 13 bases had no gene match. The CDR3 covers 17 residues. Germline V gene data show CDR1 as SEHNR and CDR2 as FQNEAQ (reference sequence). The CDR3 nucleotides read TGTGCCAGCAGCCCAAAGGTCGGGACAGGGATACCCTACGAGCAGTACTTC. The encoded protein is CASSPKVGTGIPYEQYF.

The genes are TRBV11-2 and TRBJ2-1; the D gene is possibly TRBD2 (5 bases). CDR3 size: 14 residues. The germline V and J ends were trimmed by 8 bases and 9 bases, with 20 bases remaining between them. Germline values: CDR1 SGHAT, CDR2 FQNNGV. The CDR3 sequence: CASLLVDYHSEQFF. CDR3 nucleotide sequence: TGTGCCAGCCTGCTCGTCGACTACCACAGTGAGCAGTTCTTC.

The chain carries TRBV27 and TRBJ2-5; TRBD2 matches at 7 bases. This CDR3 comprises 16 residues. Germline CDR1 and CDR2: MNHEY and SMNVEV (reference sequence). The V gene end was trimmed by 6 bases and the J gene end by 7 bases; junction bases not matched to a gene: 17. CDR3 in amino acids: CASSPPGLPVLATQYF. CDR3 in DNA: TGTGCCAGCAGCCCTCCGGGACTACCCGTTCTTGCGACCCAGTACTTC.

Regarding this clonotype: Germline is not matched at one junction end, which may reflect a read error. This chain joins TRBV7-9 and TRBJ2-5, with D possibly matching TRBD1 (6 bases). The CDR3 consists of 14 residues. Germline-derived CDR1 and CDR2 are SEHNR and FQNEAQ (reference sequence). The CDR3 here is CASSSGHQQEPQYF. The CDR3 DNA sequence: TGTGCCAGCAGCTCGGGACACCAGCAAGAGCCCCAGTACTTC.

The chain employs TRBV19 and TRBJ1-5; D not resolved. Germline V gene sequence: CDR1 LNHDA, CDR2 SQIVND (reference sequence). V dropped 0 bases and J dropped 4 bases, with 13 bases sitting between them. This CDR3 contains 16 residues. CDR3 region: CASSIELGLGNQPQHF. In DNA form, the CDR3 reads TGTGCCAGTAGTATAGAGTTGGGTTTAGGTAATCAGCCCCAGCATTTT.

This clonotype was seen a handful of times. The chain employs TRBV4-2 and TRBJ2-1, with D perhaps TRBD2 (6 bases). Per germline, CDR1 LGHNA and CDR2 YNFKEQ. The CDR3 contains 19 residues. Between the trimmed V and J ends, which lost 2 bases and 1 base, there was a span of 21 bases. CDR3 in amino acids: CASSQPSGGTPRSYNEQFF. The DNA for the CDR3 is TGTGCCAGCAGCCAACCTTCTGGAGGGACCCCAAGGTCCTACAATGAGCAGTTCTTC.